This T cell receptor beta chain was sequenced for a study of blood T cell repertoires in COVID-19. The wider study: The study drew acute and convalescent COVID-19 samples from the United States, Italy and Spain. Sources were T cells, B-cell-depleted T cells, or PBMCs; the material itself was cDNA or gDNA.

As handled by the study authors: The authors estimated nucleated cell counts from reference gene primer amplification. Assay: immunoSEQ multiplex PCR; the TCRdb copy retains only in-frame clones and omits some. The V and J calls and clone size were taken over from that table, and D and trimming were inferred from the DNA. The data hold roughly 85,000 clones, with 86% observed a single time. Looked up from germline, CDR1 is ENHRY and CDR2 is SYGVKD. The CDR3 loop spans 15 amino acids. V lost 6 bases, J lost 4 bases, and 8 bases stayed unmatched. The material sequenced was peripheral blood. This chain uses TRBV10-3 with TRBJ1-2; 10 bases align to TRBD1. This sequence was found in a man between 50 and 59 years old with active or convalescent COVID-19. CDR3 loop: CAISDDRGRGYGYTF. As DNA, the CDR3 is TGTGCCATCAGCGATGACAGGGGGCGCGGCTATGGCTACACCTTC.